Below, one T cell receptor beta chain is given with its context. What it binds is unknown. V shed 2 bases, J shed 4 bases, and the junction held 6 bases outside the gene matches. The CDR3 runs 17 residues. With constant-segment primers, 5'RACE yielded cDNA libraries of TCR alpha and TCR beta that carried sample barcodes and UMIs. Using its own MiXCR run on the 5' RACE reads, TCRdb lists one record per CDR3 protein. Of 300,000 to 400,000 distinct CDR3 sequences listed, 25% to 30% are singletons. This entry is derived from a study of T-cell memory formation after mild COVID-19. As for the study in general: Largely donor-specific TCR clusters were found.

The study's findings and limits: CD4+ contracting clones lay mainly in CM and EM, CD8+ ones in EMRA.

This chain joins TRBV12-3 or TRBV12-4 and TRBJ2-5; 14 positions match TRBD2. The sequencing sample was made of PBMCs or a T cell subset sorted from them (not recorded which). This receptor was obtained from an adult woman who had mild COVID-19 (a few samples of this study predate the infection). Cell type and time point are not known. The CDR3 sequence is CASSLRGGLAGVETQYF. The CDR3 region has the DNA TGTGCCAGCAGTTTAAGGGGGGGACTAGCGGGAGTAGAGACCCAGTACTTC.